The 21 T cell receptor beta chains given below trace back to one sample, sequenced in a study of T cell responses to AZD1222 COVID-19 vaccine. TCRdb's table, derived via immunoSEQ multiplex PCR, lists solely in-frame clones and lacks some. The data contain 75,000 to 95,000 clones, around 92% of them seen just once; the ten biggest clones take up about 7.1%. Specimen: peripheral blood, collected on day 0 of MenACWY control vaccination. The receptors derive from an adult in good health.

The chain combines TRBV28 with TRBJ2-2; 12 bases agree with TRBD2. Germline CDR1 is MDHEN and CDR2 is SYDVKM. This CDR3 has 17 residues. With V trimmed by 6 bases and J by 4 bases, 9 bases remained unmatched. The DNA for the CDR3 is TGTGCCAGCAGGATAAGGGGACTAGCGGGTAGCACCGGGGAGCTGTTTTTT. Protein: CASRIRGLAGSTGELFF.

The rearrangement links TRBV5-1 to TRBJ2-2; D not resolved. V lost 5 bases to trimming and J lost 1 base, with 6 bases between them. Germline assignment: CDR1 SGHRS and CDR2 YFSETQ. CDR3 length: 13 residues. CDR3 DNA: TGCGCCAGCAGGGATGGGAACACCGGGGAGCTGTTTTTT. This encodes CASRDGNTGELFF.

J is TRBJ2-3 and V is TRBV28, with D tentatively TRBD1 (6 bases). CDR1 is MDHEN and CDR2 is SYDVKM in the germline V gene. This CDR3 has 17 residues. Between the trimmed V and J ends, which lost 6 bases and 0 bases, there was a span of 19 bases. In nucleotides, the CDR3 is TGTGCCAGCAGCCAGAAGACAGCCGGGACAAGCACAGATACGCAGTATTTT. Translating gives CASSQKTAGTSTDTQYF.

The V and J genes are TRBV5-6 and TRBJ1-2; TRBD1 matches 10 bases. This CDR3 comprises 15 residues. The germline gives CDR1 SGHDT, CDR2 YYEEEE. J was trimmed by 5 bases and V by 2 bases; bases with no gene match: 6. The CDR3 DNA sequence: TGTGCCAGCAGCTTTGAGGGACAGGGGTGGTATGGCTACACCTTC. Its translation is CASSFEGQGWYGYTF.

The rearrangement uses TRBV25-1 and TRBJ1-1; D not certain. From germline, CDR1 is MGHDK and CDR2 SYGVNS. There are 13 residues in the CDR3. With 4 bases removed from V and 5 bases from J, the gap between germline ends came to 11 bases. As DNA, the CDR3 is TGTGCCAGCAGTGGAGTAGCACGGACTGAAGCTTTCTTT. Its translation is CASSGVARTEAFF.

V usage is TRBV6-5 and J usage is TRBJ1-5; no firm D call. Trimming pared 5 bases from V and 1 base from J, leaving 9 bases between. The CDR3 runs to 14 residues. Germline CDR1 and CDR2: MNHEY and SVGAGI. The CDR3 region has the DNA TGTGCCAGCAGTATGGCCGGGAGCAATCAGCCCCAGCATTTT. Translating it yields CASSMAGSNQPQHF.

This chain uses TRBV11-2 with TRBJ2-6, with 9 bases lining up with TRBD1. V was clipped by 5 bases and J by 1 base; unmatched bases: 6. This CDR3 is built from 17 residues. The germline gives CDR1 SGHAT, CDR2 FQNNGV. The CDR3 bases are TGTGCCAGCAGCAAGGGACAGGGTTCTTCTGGGGCCAACGTCCTGACTTTC. Its translation: CASSKGQGSSGANVLTF.

This clone showed up just once. CDR3 bases: TGTGCCAGCAGCTTGAGAAGTTTCGCGGGACAGACCTACGAGCAGTACTTC. It encodes CASSLRSFAGQTYEQYF. The rearrangement joins TRBV5-8 to TRBJ2-7; TRBD1 might be the D (7 bases). The germline CDR1 and CDR2 sequences are SGHTS and YDEGEE. The CDR3 runs 17 residues. Trimming removed 1 base at V and 2 bases at J, with 19 bases between.

The CDR3 nucleotides read TGTGCCAGCAGCCAACTCATGAGCACCGGGGAGCTGTTTTTT. Amino acid sequence: CASSQLMSTGELFF. The chain combines TRBV3-1 (or the pseudogene TRBV3-2) with TRBJ2-2, with D unclear. V was cut by 2 bases and J by 4 bases, with 8 bases left in between. The CDR3 extends over 14 amino acids. CDR1 LGHDT and CDR2 YNNKEL come from the germline V gene (reference sequence).

This clone is a singleton in its sample. V usage is TRBV5-1 and J usage is TRBJ2-7, with D unclear. Trimming stripped 0 bases from V and 2 bases from J, with 12 bases between. Germline V CDR1 and CDR2: SGHRS, YFSETQ. This CDR3 has 15 amino acids. The CDR3 DNA is TGCGCCAGCAGCTTGGACGGGCTAGGAACCTACGAGCAGTACTTC. Translated, it gives CASSLDGLGTYEQYF.

This chain's CDR3 is CAWSPGTSGSSYEQYF. Here the CDR3 DNA reads TGTGCCTGGAGTCCCGGAACTAGCGGCAGCTCCTACGAGCAGTACTTC. The J gene is TRBJ2-7, the V gene TRBV30, with TRBD2 matching over 8 bases. Germline V lookup: CDR1 GTSNPN, CDR2 SVGIG (reference sequence). This CDR3 region has 16 residues. Trimming cost V 2 bases and J 0 bases; bases outside gene matches: 9.

The rearrangement links TRBV5-1 to TRBJ1-5; 10 bases are shared with TRBD1. V shed 2 bases and J 0 bases; nucleotides not matched to a gene: 2. This CDR3 spans 16 amino acids. In germline, CDR1 is SGHRS, CDR2 YFSETQ. CDR3 nucleotides: TGCGCCAGCAGCTTAGGGACAGGGGATAGCAATCAGCCCCAGCATTTT. It is translated as CASSLGTGDSNQPQHF.

The V gene is TRBV5-1, the J gene TRBJ2-2; either TRBD1 or TRBD2 may supply D (6 bases each). This CDR3 region has 16 residues. Trimming cost V 7 bases and J 0 bases, with 16 bases left between them. Germline loops: CDR1 SGHRS, CDR2 YFSETQ. The CDR3 reads CASGYLGGANTGELFF. CDR3 coding DNA: TGCGCCAGCGGGTATTTGGGGGGCGCGAACACCGGGGAGCTGTTTTTT.

The genes are TRBV28 and TRBJ2-1; 7 bases align to TRBD2. Trimming took 5 bases from V and 7 from J; bases not matched to a gene: 8. From germline, CDR1 is MDHEN and CDR2 SYDVKM. This CDR3 is 14 amino acids long. The CDR3 reads CASSMGGVGNEQFF. CDR3 nucleotides: TGTGCCAGCAGTATGGGGGGGGTAGGGAATGAGCAGTTCTTC.

The chain joins TRBV28 to TRBJ2-1; TRBD2 might be the D (6 bases). Per germline, CDR1 MDHEN and CDR2 SYDVKM. Trimming shortened V by 6 bases and J by 8 bases, and 23 bases separated the two germline ends. The CDR3 is 16 amino acids. The CDR3, as DNA: TGTGCCAGCAGACCTATAGCGTTAGGATCGGGGGATGAGCAGTTCTTC. The encoded protein is CASRPIALGSGDEQFF.

V and J are TRBV19 and TRBJ2-3; D gene unclear. Germline V lookup: CDR1 LNHDA, CDR2 SQIVND (reference sequence). Trimming removed 0 bases at V and 1 base at J, with 11 bases between. The length of the CDR3 is 16 residues. CDR3 sequence reads: CASSIDHAYGTDTQYF. CDR3 sequence (DNA): TGTGCCAGTAGTATAGATCACGCGTATGGCACAGATACGCAGTATTTT.

The chain combines TRBV7-3 with TRBJ2-3; 12 bases are a match to TRBD2. Germline V gene data show CDR1 as SGHTA and CDR2 as FQGTGA. The CDR3 contains 15 residues. V shed 5 bases and J 1 base; nucleotides not matched to a gene: 1. The CDR3 nucleotides are TGTGCCAGCAGCCGGACTAGCGGGGGCACAGATACGCAGTATTTT. Translated, it gives CASSRTSGGTDTQYF.

CDR3 in DNA: TGTGCCACCAGCAGAGGTGGGGGGGGGCCAAACTATGGCTACACCTTC. Amino acids: CATSRGGGGPNYGYTF. The gene calls are TRBV15 and TRBJ1-2; D might be TRBD1 (6 bases). The CDR3 is made up of 16 amino acids. Trimming removed 1 base from V and 2 bases from J, with 14 bases in between. CDR1 is LNHNV and CDR2 is YYDKDF in the germline V gene (reference sequence).

This sequence joins TRBV7-9 and TRBJ2-1, with TRBD2 matching 11 bases. J gave up 4 bases and V 5 bases, and 4 bases lay outside the gene matches. The germline V gene has CDR1 SEHNR and CDR2 FQNEAQ (reference sequence). The CDR3 sequence is 15 residues long. CDR3 sequence (DNA): TGTGCCAGCAGCCGATTAGCGGGAGGGTACAATGAGCAGTTCTTC. The encoded protein is CASSRLAGGYNEQFF.

The chain has TRBV6-5 and TRBJ2-2; 9 nucleotides agree with TRBD1. Germline CDR1 MNHEY, CDR2 SVGAGI. The V segment lost 10 bases and the J segment 6 bases; nucleotides outside the gene matches: 3. The CDR3 sequence is 12 residues long. CDR3 in amino acids: CATGQGAGELFF. The DNA of the CDR3 is TGTGCCACGGGACAGGGCGCCGGGGAGCTGTTTTTT.

The J gene is TRBJ1-1, the V gene TRBV6-1; D might be TRBD1 (5 bases). The CDR3 has 15 amino acids. Germline loops: CDR1 MNHNS, CDR2 SASEGT. The V gene lost 1 base and the J gene lost 4 bases, with 13 bases spanning the gap. CDR3 in DNA: TGTGCCAGCAGTGAAGTGGGGGGTTCCGGCACTGAAGCTTTCTTT. Protein: CASSEVGGSGTEAFF.